The clone carrying this T cell receptor beta chain was observed a few times. TCRdb re-called the 5' RACE reads with MiXCR, one entry per CDR3 protein. The data show around 690,000 distinct CDR3 sequences, 21% seen once. This sample is part of a study of identical twins. This CDR3 has 12 residues. The germline V and J ends were trimmed by 4 bases and 8 bases, with 6 bases remaining between them. In germline, CDR1 is LNHNV, CDR2 YYDKDF (reference sequence). The same data also contributed to another study, on T cells expressing NK-cell markers. That work contributes: Of eight sequenced donors, seven were HCMV-seropositive and one HCMV-seronegative.

This TCR came from a woman aged 18 to 35 in good health. The chain carries TRBV15 and TRBJ1-6, with D unresolved. Sequenced: PBMCs. CDR3 DNA sequence: TGTGCCACCAGCACTCTCGATTCACCCCTCCACTTT. Translated, it gives CATSTLDSPLHF.